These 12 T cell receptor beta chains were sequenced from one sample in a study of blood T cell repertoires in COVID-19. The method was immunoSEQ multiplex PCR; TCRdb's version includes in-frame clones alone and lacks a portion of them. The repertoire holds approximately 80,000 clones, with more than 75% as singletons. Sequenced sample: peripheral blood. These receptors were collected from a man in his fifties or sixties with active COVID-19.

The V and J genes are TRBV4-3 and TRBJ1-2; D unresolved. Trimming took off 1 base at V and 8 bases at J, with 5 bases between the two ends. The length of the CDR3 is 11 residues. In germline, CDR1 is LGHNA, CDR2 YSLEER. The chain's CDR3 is CASSQVGGYTF. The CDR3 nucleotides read TGCGCCAGCAGCCAAGTTGGCGGCTACACCTTC.

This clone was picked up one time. The CDR3 bases are TGTGCCTGGAGTGGGGCAGGGAGGCACTATGGCTACACCTTC. Encoded protein: CAWSGAGRHYGYTF. The chain recombines TRBV30 with TRBJ1-2; possible D gene TRBD1, 5 bases. CDR1 is GTSNPN, CDR2 SVGIG, per germline (reference sequence). Trimming took off 1 base at V and 3 bases at J, with 12 bases between the two ends. The CDR3 has 14 residues.

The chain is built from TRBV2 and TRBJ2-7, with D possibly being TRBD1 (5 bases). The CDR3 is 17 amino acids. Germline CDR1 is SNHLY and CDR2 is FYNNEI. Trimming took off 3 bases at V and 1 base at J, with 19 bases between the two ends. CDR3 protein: CASSDRQPQIRSYEQYF. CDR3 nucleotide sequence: TGTGCCAGCAGTGATCGACAGCCACAAATAAGATCCTACGAGCAGTACTTC.

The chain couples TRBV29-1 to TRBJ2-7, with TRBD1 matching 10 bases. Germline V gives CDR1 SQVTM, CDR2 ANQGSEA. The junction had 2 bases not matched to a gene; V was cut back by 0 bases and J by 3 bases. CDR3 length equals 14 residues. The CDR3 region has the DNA TGCAGCGTTGAAGATCGGGACAGGGGCTACGAGCAGTACTTC. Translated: CSVEDRDRGYEQYF.

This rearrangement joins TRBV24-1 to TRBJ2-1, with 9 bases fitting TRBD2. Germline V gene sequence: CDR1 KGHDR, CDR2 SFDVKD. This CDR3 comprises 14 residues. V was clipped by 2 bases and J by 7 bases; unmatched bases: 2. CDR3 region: CATSDYAGGNEQFF. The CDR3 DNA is TGTGCCACCAGTGATTACGCGGGGGGGAATGAGCAGTTCTTC.

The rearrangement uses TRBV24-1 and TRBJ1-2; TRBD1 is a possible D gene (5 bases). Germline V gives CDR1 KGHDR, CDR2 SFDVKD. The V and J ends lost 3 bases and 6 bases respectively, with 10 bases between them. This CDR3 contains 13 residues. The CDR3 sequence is CATSDRREDGYTF. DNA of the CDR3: TGTGCCACCAGTGATCGCAGGGAGGATGGCTACACCTTC.

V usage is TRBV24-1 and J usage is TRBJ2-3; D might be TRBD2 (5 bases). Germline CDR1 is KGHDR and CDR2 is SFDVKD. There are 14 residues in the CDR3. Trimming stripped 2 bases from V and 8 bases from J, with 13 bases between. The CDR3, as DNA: TGTGCCACCAGTGATTATGGAAGCGGCGGTACGCAGTATTTT. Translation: CATSDYGSGGTQYF.

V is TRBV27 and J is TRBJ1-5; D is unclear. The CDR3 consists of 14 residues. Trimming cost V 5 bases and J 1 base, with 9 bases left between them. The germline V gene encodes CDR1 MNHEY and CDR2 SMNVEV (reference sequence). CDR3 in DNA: TGTGCCAGCAGTCAGAGGTACAGCAATCAGCCCCAGCATTTT. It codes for CASSQRYSNQPQHF.

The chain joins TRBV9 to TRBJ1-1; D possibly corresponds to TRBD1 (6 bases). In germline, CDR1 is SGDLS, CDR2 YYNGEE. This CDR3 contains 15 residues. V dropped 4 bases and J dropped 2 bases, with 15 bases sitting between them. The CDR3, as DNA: TGTGCCAGCAGCCGACAGGTCGGAGGTAACACTGAAGCTTTCTTT. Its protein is CASSRQVGGNTEAFF.

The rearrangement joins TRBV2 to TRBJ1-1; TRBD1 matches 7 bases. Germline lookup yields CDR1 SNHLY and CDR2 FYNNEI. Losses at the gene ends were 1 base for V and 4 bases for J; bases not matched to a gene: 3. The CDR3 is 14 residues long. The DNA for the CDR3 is TGTGCCAGCAGTGAAGGACAGGGACCCACTGAAGCTTTCTTT. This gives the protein CASSEGQGPTEAFF.

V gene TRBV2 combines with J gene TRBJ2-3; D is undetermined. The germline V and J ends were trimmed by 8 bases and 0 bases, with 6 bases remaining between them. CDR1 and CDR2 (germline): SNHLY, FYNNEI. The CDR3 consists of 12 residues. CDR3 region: CASLLSTDTQYF. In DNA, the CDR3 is TGTGCCAGCCTCCTAAGCACAGATACGCAGTATTTT.

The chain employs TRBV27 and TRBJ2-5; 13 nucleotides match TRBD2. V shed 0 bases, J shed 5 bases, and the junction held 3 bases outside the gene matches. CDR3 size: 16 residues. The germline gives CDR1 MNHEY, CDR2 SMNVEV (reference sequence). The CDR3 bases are TGTGCCAGCAGTTTATCCCGGACTAGCGGGAGTGAGACCCAGTACTTC. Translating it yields CASSLSRTSGSETQYF.